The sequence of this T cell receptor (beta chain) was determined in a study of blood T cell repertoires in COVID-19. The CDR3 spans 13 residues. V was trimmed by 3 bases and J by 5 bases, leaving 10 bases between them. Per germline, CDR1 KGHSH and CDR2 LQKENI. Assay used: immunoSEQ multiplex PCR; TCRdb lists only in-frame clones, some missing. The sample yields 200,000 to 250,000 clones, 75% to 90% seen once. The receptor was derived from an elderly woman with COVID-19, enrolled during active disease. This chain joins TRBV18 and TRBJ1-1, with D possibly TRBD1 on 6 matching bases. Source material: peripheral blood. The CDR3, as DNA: TGTGCCAGCTCACCCGGGACACCTACTGAAGCTTTCTTT. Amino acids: CASSPGTPTEAFF.